The sample holds a few counts of the clone carrying this T cell receptor beta chain. The data are from a study of human T cells and chemical hapten exposure. This CDR3 spans 12 amino acids. The V and J ends lost 3 bases and 10 bases respectively, with 13 bases between them. CDR1 and CDR2 (germline): DFQATT, SNEGSKA (reference sequence). Time point specified: pre-sensitization, week 0. The treatment is: therapeutic diphenylcyclopropenone sensitization with weekly scalp DPC. MiXCR, applied by TCRdb to the RACE reads, yields one record per CDR3 protein. Of approximately 400,000 distinct CDR3 sequences listed, approximately 5% are singletons.

The sample was whole blood, taken in connection with sensitization to the hapten diphenylcyclopropenone (DPC). The chain couples TRBV20-1 to TRBJ2-1; D is unclear. The TCR sequence derives from a woman aged 50 to 60 with alopecia areata. Some clones in this sample may be carry-over from other donors' samples. CDR3 DNA sequence: TGCAGTGCTAGTGGGGATACTTGGGAGCAGTTCTTC. It yields the protein CSASGDTWEQFF.